This TCR beta chain emerged from a study of T cells after yellow fever vaccination. Background on the study: Preparation of the low-cell-number fractions used SMART-Seq v4 Ultra Low Input. Overall study findings and caveats: Booster sampling recovered most clones from primary vaccination (less than 97% CD4, just over 85% CD8).

From germline, CDR1 is SGHDN and CDR2 FVKESK. Trimming pared 1 base from V and 10 bases from J, leaving 11 bases between. This CDR3 has 13 residues. A 5'RACE template-switching step, the method used to make TCR cDNA, added a universal primer site and UMIs. Via MiXCR, TCRdb re-called the 5' RACE reads, giving one row per CDR3 protein. Found here are 100,000 to 150,000 distinct CDR3 sequences, around 7.7% of them singletons; the top ten hold roughly 2.5%. At least ten counts were recorded for this clonotype. Its antigen is unidentified. This chain links TRBV14 with TRBJ2-1, with D possibly called TRBD1 or TRBD2 (5 bases each). The sequences come from CD4+ T cells sorted from PBMCs, collected less than 11 days after the first yellow fever vaccination. The source is a young man who received the YFV17D yellow fever vaccine. CDR3 region: CASSQAGPAEQFF. The CDR3, as DNA: TGTGCCAGCAGCCAAGCGGGGCCAGCAGAGCAGTTCTTC.